The 16 T cell receptor beta chains given below trace back to one sample, sequenced in a study of memory CD4+ T cells and cytomegalovirus serostatus. Repertoires were generated with immunoSEQ multiplex PCR, while TCRdb's copy carries only in-frame clones and drops some. This sample has tens of thousands of clones, with approximately 75% found just once. Single viable CD3+CD4+CD8-CD45RO+ cells were sorted as the memory CD4+ T cells. The sequenced sample was memory CD4+ T cells from blood. The receptors originated from an adult in good health and CMV-seronegative.

The rearrangement joins TRBV6-6 to TRBJ1-3; D gene unclear. CDR1 is MNHNY and CDR2 is SVGAGI in the germline V gene (reference sequence). This CDR3 spans 14 amino acids. The germline V and J ends were trimmed by 6 bases and 0 bases, with 9 bases remaining between them. The CDR3 sequence: CASRLTASGNTIYF. The CDR3 nucleotides read TGTGCCAGCAGGCTGACGGCCTCTGGAAACACCATATATTTT.

The V call is TRBV9, the J call TRBJ2-2; TRBD2 matches at 9 bases. Germline V gene lookup returns CDR1 SGDLS and CDR2 YYNGEE. J gave up 4 bases and V 8 bases, and 9 bases lay outside the gene matches. The CDR3 is made up of 15 amino acids. CDR3 DNA sequence: TGTGCCAGTAGACCGGGACTAGCATCCACCGGGGAGCTGTTTTTT. Translated, it gives CASRPGLASTGELFF.

The rearrangement joins TRBV19 to TRBJ2-5, with a weak D call TRBD1 (8 bases). V was clipped by 8 bases and J by 4 bases, with 17 bases between them. The length of the CDR3 is 14 residues. Germline assignment: CDR1 LNHDA and CDR2 SQIVND (reference sequence). The CDR3 loop is CASGTGGGVETQYF. The CDR3 DNA is TGTGCCAGTGGGACAGGCGGGGGTGTAGAGACCCAGTACTTC. The whole variable domain, filled in from reference TRBV19 and TRBJ2-5, reads DGGITQSPKYLFRKEGQNVTLSCEQNLNHDAMYWYRQDPGQGLRLIYYSQIVNDFQKGDIAEGYSVSREKKESFPLTVTSAQKNPTAFYLCASGTGGGVETQYFGPGTRLLVL.

This clone turned up a few times. J is TRBJ2-4 and V is TRBV7-2; 12 bases are shared with TRBD2. Trimming cost V 5 bases and J 9 bases; bases outside gene matches: 11. CDR1 is SGHTA, CDR2 FQGNSA, per germline. The CDR3 runs to 16 residues. CDR3 loop: CASSMRTSGVSSIQYF. The CDR3 DNA reads TGTGCCAGCAGCATGAGGACTAGCGGGGTATCAAGCATTCAGTACTTC.

This chain links TRBV9 with TRBJ1-1, with D possibly matching TRBD1 (5 bases). Germline V lookup: CDR1 SGDLS, CDR2 YYNGEE. The ends were cut back, 3 bases at V and 2 bases at J, with 14 bases in the middle. This CDR3 is 15 amino acids long. The CDR3 loop is CASSAIPGGNTEAFF. The DNA of the CDR3 is TGTGCCAGCAGCGCGATCCCTGGGGGAAACACTGAAGCTTTCTTT.

CDR3 DNA sequence: TGTGCCAGCAGTTACCCCGGGACGACTAACTATGGCTACACCTTC. Its protein product is CASSYPGTTNYGYTF. J is TRBJ1-2 and V is TRBV6-6; D may be TRBD1 (5 bases). V gave up 2 bases and J gave up 0 bases, with 10 bases separating them. This CDR3 has 15 amino acids. The V gene's germline CDR1 is MNHNY and CDR2 SVGAGI (reference sequence).

This clone came up a few times. The gene calls are TRBV7-2 and TRBJ2-5; no clear D. This CDR3 is 15 amino acids long. V lost 4 bases and J 1 base, leaving 13 bases between the germline ends. Looked up from germline, CDR1 is SGHTA and CDR2 is FQGNSA. CDR3 protein: CASSSQLGVQETQYF. DNA of the CDR3: TGTGCCAGCAGCTCACAACTTGGGGTCCAAGAGACCCAGTACTTC.

This clone appeared a single time. The rearrangement joins TRBV7-9 to TRBJ2-7, with D perhaps matching TRBD1 or TRBD2 (5 bases each). The germline V gene has CDR1 SEHNR and CDR2 FQNEAQ (reference sequence). Trimming cost V 8 bases and J 6 bases, with 8 bases left between them. CDR3 length: 10 amino acids. CDR3 sequence: CASGTSEQYF. The CDR3 DNA reads as TGTGCCAGCGGGACGTCCGAGCAGTACTTC.

V is TRBV11-3 and J is TRBJ2-3, with 7 positions matching TRBD2. This CDR3 region has 16 residues. The germline gives CDR1 SGHNT, CDR2 YENEEA. V dropped 1 base and J dropped 0; count of bases not matched to a gene: 4. The CDR3 here is CASSLGFSGSTDTQYF. The DNA for the CDR3 is TGTGCCAGCAGCTTAGGGTTTAGCGGGAGCACAGATACGCAGTATTTT.

This clone was seen a handful of times. This chain uses TRBV5-1 with TRBJ2-2; no clear D gene. CDR1 and CDR2 (germline): SGHRS, YFSETQ. The V and J ends lost 4 bases and 4 bases respectively, with 14 bases between them. The length of the CDR3 is 15 residues. CDR3: CASSRPAIGTGELFF. The CDR3 nucleotides read TGCGCCAGCAGCCGCCCAGCAATTGGCACCGGGGAGCTGTTTTTT.

The chain combines TRBV18 with TRBJ1-4, with TRBD1 matching 7 bases. Trimming removed 0 bases from V and 4 bases from J; junction bases left unmatched: 2. From germline, CDR1 is KGHSH and CDR2 LQKENI. This CDR3 is 15 amino acids long. CDR3 in amino acids: CASSPPTGLNEKLFF. As DNA, the CDR3 is TGTGCCAGCTCACCACCGACAGGGCTTAATGAAAAACTGTTTTTT.

The V and J genes are TRBV19 and TRBJ2-4; D gene uncertain. The CDR3 covers 16 residues. Trimming took off 0 bases at V and 1 base at J, with 10 bases between the two ends. CDR1 is LNHDA, CDR2 SQIVND, per germline (reference sequence). The CDR3 loop reads CASSIDGSRAKNIQYF. DNA for the CDR3: TGTGCCAGTAGTATAGATGGAAGTCGGGCCAAAAACATTCAGTACTTC.

This chain connects TRBV19 to TRBJ2-1; no definite D call. With 3 bases removed from V and 13 bases from J, the gap between germline ends came to 16 bases. Germline V gene data show CDR1 as LNHDA and CDR2 as SQIVND (reference sequence). The CDR3 has 13 residues. CDR3 sequence: CASSIQSALYQFF. CDR3 in DNA: TGTGCCAGTAGTATCCAATCGGCCCTTTATCAGTTCTTC.

The chain uses TRBV6-4 and TRBJ2-1; D possibly corresponds to TRBD2 (5 bases). The CDR3 runs to 14 residues. Deletions cut 8 bases from V and 2 bases from J, with 13 bases between. Germline V gene data show CDR1 as MRHNA and CDR2 as SNTAGT. The CDR3 bases are TGTGCCAGCGCCAACGGGAATACCTACAATGAGCAGTTCTTC. Protein product: CASANGNTYNEQFF.

The rearrangement joins TRBV10-2 to TRBJ2-5; D gene unclear. Per germline, CDR1 WSHSY and CDR2 SAAADI. The ends were cut back, 3 bases at V and 5 bases at J, with 10 bases in the middle. The CDR3 extends over 13 amino acids. The CDR3 is CASSERAAETQYF. CDR3 DNA: TGCGCCAGCAGTGAACGGGCCGCGGAGACCCAGTACTTC.

The chain couples TRBV4-2 to TRBJ1-4, with D unclear. Looked up from germline, CDR1 is LGHNA and CDR2 is YNFKEQ. The CDR3 length is 13 residues. Trimming shortened V by 1 base and J by 8 bases, and 8 bases separated the two germline ends. The CDR3 is CASSQVGGEKLFF. As DNA, the CDR3 is TGTGCCAGCAGCCAAGTTGGAGGCGAAAAACTGTTTTTT.